A selection of T cell receptor beta chains follows, all from one sample in a study of T-cell reconstitution after alpha-beta-depleted transplantation in children. TCRdb itself ran the PCR reads through MiXCR, one entry per CDR3 protein. Among 90,000 to 100,000 distinct CDR3 sequences listed, less than 25% were seen once. Source: PBMCs, taken before TCRalphabeta/CD19-depleted stem cell transplant. The receptors were gathered from a boy between 2 and 10 years old with acute lymphoblastic leukemia, due to receive a stem cell transplant. Each CDR3 is given with its conserved first and last residue. D genes are given only for firm matches. For some rows the clone size is stated as once, few or many, or as a class when expanded; others skip it.

j_gene,v_gene,d_gene,abundance,len,CDR3nt,CDR3aa
TRBJ2-5,TRBV5-5,NA,NA,15,TGTGCCAGCAGCTTGGACCCGACTTACCAAGAGACCCAGTACTTC,CASSLDPTYQETQYF
TRBJ2-3,TRBV10-3,NA,few,13,TGTGCCATCCGCGAGGGACTCACAGATACGCAGTATTTT,CAIREGLTDTQYF
TRBJ1-1,TRBV6-1,NA,NA,13,TGTGCCAGCACCAAGGGGGGTCCCACTGAAGCTTTCTTT,CASTKGGPTEAFF
TRBJ1-1,TRBV14,NA,NA,15,TGTGCCAGCAGCCAAGCACTTGGGGTGAACACTGAAGCTTTCTTT,CASSQALGVNTEAFF
TRBJ2-1,TRBV9,NA,few,16,TGTGCCAGCAGCGTAGCCGGGACCAGCTCCTACAATGAGCAGTTCTTC,CASSVAGTSSYNEQFF
TRBJ2-1,TRBV12-3/TRBV12-4,NA,NA,12,TGTGCCAGCAGTCTCGGACTTCCCCCCCCAATCTTC,CASSLGLPPPIF
TRBJ2-1,TRBV10-3,NA,NA,12,TGTGCCATCAAGAGTGTTGAGGATAAGCAGTTCTTC,CAIKSVEDKQFF
TRBJ2-3,TRBV7-8,TRBD2,NA,20,TGTGCCAGCAGCGCTCCTAGCGGAGGGTTCCTCTTACCTAGCACAGATACGCAGTATTTT,CASSAPSGGFLLPSTDTQYF
TRBJ2-1,TRBV7-9,NA,NA,13,TGTGCCAGCAGCTTAGCCGGGGGCGATGAGCAGTTCTTC,CASSLAGGDEQFF
TRBJ2-2,TRBV6-2/TRBV6-3,TRBD2,NA,15,TGTGCCAGCAGTTCGGCGGGAGGGCGACCCGGGGAGCTGTTTTTT,CASSSAGGRPGELFF
TRBJ1-4,TRBV7-8,NA,few,15,TGTGCCAGCAGCTTGATTTTTTTGTCAGGGGAAAAACTGTTTTTT,CASSLIFLSGEKLFF
TRBJ2-3,TRBV29-1,NA,NA,10,TGCAGCGTCGGAGGGGCTGCGCAGTATTTT,CSVGGAAQYF
TRBJ1-1,TRBV19,TRBD1,once,12,TGTGCCAGTAGTCCGACAGGGAAAAAAGCTTTCTTT,CASSPTGKKAFF
TRBJ2-5,TRBV4-1,TRBD2,few,15,TGCGCCAGCAGCCAAATGGCTAGCGGGAGTAAGACCCAGTACTTC,CASSQMASGSKTQYF
TRBJ2-5,TRBV20-1,NA,few,17,TGCAGTGCTAGAGATTGGGCAAAGGCGGAGGGGCGGGAGACCCAGTACTTC,CSARDWAKAEGRETQYF
TRBJ2-5,TRBV5-1,TRBD2,few,17,TGCGCCAGCCGAGGACTAGCGGGAGGGCCAGCAGGGGAGACCCAGTACTTC,CASRGLAGGPAGETQYF
TRBJ2-7,TRBV28,TRBD1,NA,19,TGTGCCAGCAGTTTAAGTGTGATCCTTTCCGGGACAGGATCCTACGAGCAGTACTTC,CASSLSVILSGTGSYEQYF
TRBJ2-5,TRBV11-2,TRBD2,NA,16,TGTGCCAGCAGCCCCGGCGGGACTAGCGGCCAAGAGACCCAGTACTTC,CASSPGGTSGQETQYF
TRBJ2-1,TRBV11-2,NA,few,12,TGTGCCAGCAGCCGCAGGGGCAATGAGCAGTTCTTC,CASSRRGNEQFF
TRBJ2-6,TRBV11-1,TRBD2,few,21,TGTGCCAGCAGCTCGGACTCCGGGACTAGCGGAGTTAGCTCTGGGGCCAACGTCCTGACTTTC,CASSSDSGTSGVSSGANVLTF
TRBJ1-1,TRBV18,NA,NA,13,TGTGCCAGCTCACCAAAGGAGGACACTGAAGCTTTCTTT,CASSPKEDTEAFF
TRBJ2-1,TRBV7-9,TRBD2,few,13,TGTGCCAGCAGCAACGGACTAGCGGTTGAGCAGTTCTTC,CASSNGLAVEQFF
TRBJ2-3,TRBV7-2,NA,NA,12,TGTGCCAGCGGACTTAGCACAGATACGCAGTATTTT,CASGLSTDTQYF